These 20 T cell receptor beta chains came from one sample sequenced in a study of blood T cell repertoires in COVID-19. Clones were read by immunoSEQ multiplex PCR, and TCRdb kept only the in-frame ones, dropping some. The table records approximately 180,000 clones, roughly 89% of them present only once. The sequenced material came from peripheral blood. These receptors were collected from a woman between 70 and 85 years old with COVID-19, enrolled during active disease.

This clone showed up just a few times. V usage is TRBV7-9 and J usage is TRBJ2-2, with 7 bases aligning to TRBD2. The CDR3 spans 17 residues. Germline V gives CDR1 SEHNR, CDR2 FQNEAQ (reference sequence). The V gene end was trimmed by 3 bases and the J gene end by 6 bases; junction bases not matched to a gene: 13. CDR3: CASSFSFKSGIPGELFF. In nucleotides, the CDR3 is TGTGCCAGCAGCTTTTCTTTCAAAAGCGGGATCCCCGGGGAGCTGTTTTTT.

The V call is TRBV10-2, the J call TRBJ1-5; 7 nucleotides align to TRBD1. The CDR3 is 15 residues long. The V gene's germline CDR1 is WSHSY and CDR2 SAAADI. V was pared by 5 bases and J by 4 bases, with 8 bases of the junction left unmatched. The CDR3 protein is CASSLRDSLNQPQHF. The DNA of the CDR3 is TGCGCCAGCAGTCTCCGGGACAGCCTTAATCAGCCCCAGCATTTT.

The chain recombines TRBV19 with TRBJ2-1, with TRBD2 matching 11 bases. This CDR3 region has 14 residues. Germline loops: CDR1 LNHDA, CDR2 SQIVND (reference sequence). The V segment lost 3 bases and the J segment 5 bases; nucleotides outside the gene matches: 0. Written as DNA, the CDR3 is TGTGCCAGTAGTATGGGACTAGCGGACAATGAGCAGTTCTTC. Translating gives CASSMGLADNEQFF.

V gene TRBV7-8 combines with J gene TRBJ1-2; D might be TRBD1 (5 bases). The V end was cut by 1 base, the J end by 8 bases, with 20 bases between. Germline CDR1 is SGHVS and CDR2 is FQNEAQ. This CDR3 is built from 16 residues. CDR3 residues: CASSLVFFPTDRGYTF. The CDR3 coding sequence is TGTGCCAGCAGCTTAGTCTTTTTTCCGACAGATCGGGGCTACACCTTC.

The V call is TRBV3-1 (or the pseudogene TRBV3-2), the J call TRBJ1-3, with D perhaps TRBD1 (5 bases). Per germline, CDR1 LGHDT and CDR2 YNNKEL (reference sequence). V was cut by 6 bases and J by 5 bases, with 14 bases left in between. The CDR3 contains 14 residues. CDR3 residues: CASSSGLRRNTIYF. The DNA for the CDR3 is TGTGCCAGCAGTTCGGGACTCCGTCGAAACACCATATATTTT.

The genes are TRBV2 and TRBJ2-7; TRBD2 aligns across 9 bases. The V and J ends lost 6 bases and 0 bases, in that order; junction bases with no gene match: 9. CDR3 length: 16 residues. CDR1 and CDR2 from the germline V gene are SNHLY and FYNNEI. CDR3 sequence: CASRGGGAGGSYEQYF. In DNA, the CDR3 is TGTGCCAGCAGAGGGGGGGGAGCGGGAGGCTCCTACGAGCAGTACTTC.

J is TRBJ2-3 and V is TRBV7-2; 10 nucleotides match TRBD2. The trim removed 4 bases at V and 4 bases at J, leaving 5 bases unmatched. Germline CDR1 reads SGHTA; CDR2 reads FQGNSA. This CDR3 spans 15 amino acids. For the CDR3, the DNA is TGTGCCAGCAGCTCCCTAGCGGGAGCTCCAGATACGCAGTATTTT. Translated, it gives CASSSLAGAPDTQYF.

CDR3 sequence reads: CASSPGGMNTEAFF. CDR3 DNA sequence: TGTGCCAGCAGTCCAGGGGGCATGAACACTGAAGCTTTCTTT. V is TRBV28 and J is TRBJ1-1, with TRBD1 matching 8 bases. Per germline, CDR1 MDHEN and CDR2 SYDVKM. This CDR3 has 14 residues. The V gene end was trimmed by 5 bases and the J gene end by 0 bases; junction bases not matched to a gene: 2. The full variable domain, with the rest looked up from reference TRBV28 and TRBJ1-1, is DVKVTQSSRYLVKRTGEKVFLECVQDMDHENMFWYRQDPGLGLRLIYFSYDVKMKEKGDIPEGYSVSREKKERFSLILESASTNQTSMYLCASSPGGMNTEAFFGQGTRLTVV.

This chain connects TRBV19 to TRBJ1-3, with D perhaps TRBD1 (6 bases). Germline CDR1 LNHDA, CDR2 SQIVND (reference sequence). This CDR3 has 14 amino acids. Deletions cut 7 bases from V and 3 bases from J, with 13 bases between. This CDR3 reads CASTSRGFGNTIYF. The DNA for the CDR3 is TGTGCCAGTACTTCCAGGGGTTTTGGAAACACCATATATTTT.

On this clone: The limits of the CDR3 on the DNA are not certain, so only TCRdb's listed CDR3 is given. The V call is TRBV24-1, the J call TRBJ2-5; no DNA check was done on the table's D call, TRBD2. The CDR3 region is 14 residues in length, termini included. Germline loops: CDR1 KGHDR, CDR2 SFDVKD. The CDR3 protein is CATSSSGVVETQYF.

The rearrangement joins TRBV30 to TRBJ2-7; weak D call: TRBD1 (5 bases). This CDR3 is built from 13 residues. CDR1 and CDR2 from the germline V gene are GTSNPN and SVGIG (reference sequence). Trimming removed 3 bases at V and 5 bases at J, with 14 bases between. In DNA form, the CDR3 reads TGTGCCTGGAGCCCACAGGTACCCGACGAGCAGTACTTC. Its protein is CAWSPQVPDEQYF.

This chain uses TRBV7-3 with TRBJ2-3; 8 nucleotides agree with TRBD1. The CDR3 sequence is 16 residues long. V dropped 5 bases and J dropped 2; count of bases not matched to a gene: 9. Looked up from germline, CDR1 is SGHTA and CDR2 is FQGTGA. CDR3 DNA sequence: TGTGCCAGCAGCCCCCGGACAGGGAAAAACACAGATACGCAGTATTTT. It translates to CASSPRTGKNTDTQYF.

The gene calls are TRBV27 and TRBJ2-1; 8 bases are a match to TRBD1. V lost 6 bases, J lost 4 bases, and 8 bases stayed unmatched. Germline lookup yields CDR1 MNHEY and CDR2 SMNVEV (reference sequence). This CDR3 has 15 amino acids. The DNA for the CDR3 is TGTGCCAGCAGACAACCGGGACAGGAGTACAATGAGCAGTTCTTC. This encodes CASRQPGQEYNEQFF.

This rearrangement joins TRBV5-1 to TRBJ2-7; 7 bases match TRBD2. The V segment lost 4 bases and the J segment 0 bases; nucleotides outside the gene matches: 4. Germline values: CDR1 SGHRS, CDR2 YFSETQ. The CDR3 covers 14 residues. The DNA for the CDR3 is TGCGCCAGCAGCGGGACTAAGAGCTCCTACGAGCAGTACTTC. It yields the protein CASSGTKSSYEQYF.

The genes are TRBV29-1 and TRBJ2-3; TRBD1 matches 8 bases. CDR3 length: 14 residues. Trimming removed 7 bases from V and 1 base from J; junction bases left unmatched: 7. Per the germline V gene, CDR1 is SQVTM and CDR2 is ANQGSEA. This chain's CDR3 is CSGTTGARTDTQYF. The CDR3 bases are TGCAGCGGAACGACAGGGGCCCGCACAGATACGCAGTATTTT.

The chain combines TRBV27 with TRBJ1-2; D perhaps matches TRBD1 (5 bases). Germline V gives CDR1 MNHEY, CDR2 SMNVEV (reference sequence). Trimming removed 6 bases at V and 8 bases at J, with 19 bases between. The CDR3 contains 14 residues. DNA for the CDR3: TGTGCCAGCAGCGGCGGGGGACGGAACTTGGGCTACACCTTC. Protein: CASSGGGRNLGYTF.

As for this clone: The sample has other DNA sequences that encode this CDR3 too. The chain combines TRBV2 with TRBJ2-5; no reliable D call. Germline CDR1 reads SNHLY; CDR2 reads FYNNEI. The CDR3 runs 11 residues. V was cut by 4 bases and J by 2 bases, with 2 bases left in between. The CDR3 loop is CASSAQETQYF. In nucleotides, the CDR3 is TGTGCCAGCAGTGCACAAGAGACCCAGTACTTC.

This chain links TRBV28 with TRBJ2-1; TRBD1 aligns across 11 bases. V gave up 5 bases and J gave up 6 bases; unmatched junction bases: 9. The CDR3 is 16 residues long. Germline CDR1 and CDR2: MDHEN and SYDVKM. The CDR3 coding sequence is TGTGCCAGCAGTCACCTCGGGACAGGGGGGATCAATGAGCAGTTCTTC. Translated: CASSHLGTGGINEQFF.

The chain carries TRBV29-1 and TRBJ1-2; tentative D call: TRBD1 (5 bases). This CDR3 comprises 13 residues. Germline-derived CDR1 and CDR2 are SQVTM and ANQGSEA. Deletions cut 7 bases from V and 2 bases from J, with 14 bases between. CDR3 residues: CSASPGSNYGYTF. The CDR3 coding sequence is TGCAGCGCCTCTCCAGGGTCGAACTATGGCTACACCTTC.

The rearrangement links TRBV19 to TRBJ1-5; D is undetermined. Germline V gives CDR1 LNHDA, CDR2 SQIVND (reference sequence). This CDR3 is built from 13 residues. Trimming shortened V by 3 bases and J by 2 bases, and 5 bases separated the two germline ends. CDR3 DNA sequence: TGTGCCAGTAGTATGCAGGGCAATCAGCCCCAGCATTTT. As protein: CASSMQGNQPQHF. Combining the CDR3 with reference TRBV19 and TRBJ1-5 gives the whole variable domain DGGITQSPKYLFRKEGQNVTLSCEQNLNHDAMYWYRQDPGQGLRLIYYSQIVNDFQKGDIAEGYSVSREKKESFPLTVTSAQKNPTAFYLCASSMQGNQPQHFGDGTRLSIL.